This T cell receptor beta chain is drawn from a study of T cell changes during pregnancy in multiple sclerosis. Here immunoSEQ multiplex PCR was the method, and the copy in TCRdb shows in-frame clones only, minus some. The sample holds fewer than 80,000 clones, 91% seen once. The CDR3 is 15 amino acids. The germline V gene has CDR1 MNHEY and CDR2 SMNVEV (reference sequence). J was trimmed by 3 bases and V by 7 bases; bases with no gene match: 11. The sequence was collected from a female donor in good health, enrolled as a control in a pregnancy study. Sequenced here: CD4+ T cells from peripheral blood mononuclear cells, sampled in the third trimester of pregnancy. The rearrangement links TRBV27 to TRBJ2-7; TRBD2 agrees at 8 bases. CDR3 coding DNA: TGTGCCAGCATTGATCTCGGGGGGGAACTCTACGAGCAGTACTTC. Amino acids: CASIDLGGELYEQYF.